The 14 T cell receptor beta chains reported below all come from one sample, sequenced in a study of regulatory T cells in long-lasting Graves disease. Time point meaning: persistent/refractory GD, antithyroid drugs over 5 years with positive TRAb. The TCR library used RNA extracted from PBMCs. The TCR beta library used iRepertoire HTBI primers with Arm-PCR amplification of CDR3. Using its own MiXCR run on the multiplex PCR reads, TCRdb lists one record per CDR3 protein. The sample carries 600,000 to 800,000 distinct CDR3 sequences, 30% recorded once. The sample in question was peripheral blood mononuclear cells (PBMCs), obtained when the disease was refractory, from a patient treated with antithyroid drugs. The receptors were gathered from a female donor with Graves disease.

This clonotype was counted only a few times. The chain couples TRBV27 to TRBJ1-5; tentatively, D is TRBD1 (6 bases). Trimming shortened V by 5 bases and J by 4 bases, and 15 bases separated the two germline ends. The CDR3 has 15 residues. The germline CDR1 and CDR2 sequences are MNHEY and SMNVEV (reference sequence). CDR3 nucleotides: TGTGCCAGCAGTCCCGCAGGGGAGGATAATCAGCCCCAGCATTTT. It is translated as CASSPAGEDNQPQHF.

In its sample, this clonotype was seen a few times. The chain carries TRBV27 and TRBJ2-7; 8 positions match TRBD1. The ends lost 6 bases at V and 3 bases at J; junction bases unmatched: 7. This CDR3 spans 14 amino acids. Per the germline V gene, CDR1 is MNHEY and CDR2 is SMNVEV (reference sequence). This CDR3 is CASRGQGQDYEQYF. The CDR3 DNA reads TGTGCCAGCAGAGGACAGGGCCAAGACTACGAGCAGTACTTC.

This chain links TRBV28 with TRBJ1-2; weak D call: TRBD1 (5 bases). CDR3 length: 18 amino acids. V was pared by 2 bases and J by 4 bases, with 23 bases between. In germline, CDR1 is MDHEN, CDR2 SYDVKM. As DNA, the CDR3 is TGTGCCAGCAGTTTACGTCGAGCAGGGAGAATAGGATTCTATGGCTACACCTTC. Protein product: CASSLRRAGRIGFYGYTF.

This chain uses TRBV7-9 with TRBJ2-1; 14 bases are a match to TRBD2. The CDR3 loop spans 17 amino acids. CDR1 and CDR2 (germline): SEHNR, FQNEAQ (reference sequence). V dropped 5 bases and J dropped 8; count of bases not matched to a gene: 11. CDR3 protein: CASSDGEGLAGEYEQFF. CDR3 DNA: TGTGCCAGCAGCGATGGGGAGGGACTAGCGGGAGAATATGAGCAGTTCTTC.

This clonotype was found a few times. The CDR3 region is CSARDIAGGNEKLFF. In DNA form, the CDR3 reads TGCAGTGCTAGAGACATAGCAGGGGGTAATGAAAAACTGTTTTTT. The V and J genes are TRBV20-1 and TRBJ1-4, with TRBD1 matching 7 bases. The CDR3 extends over 15 amino acids. After removal of 0 bases from V and 4 bases from J, the junction contained 5 bases not matched to a gene. In germline, CDR1 is DFQATT, CDR2 SNEGSKA (reference sequence).

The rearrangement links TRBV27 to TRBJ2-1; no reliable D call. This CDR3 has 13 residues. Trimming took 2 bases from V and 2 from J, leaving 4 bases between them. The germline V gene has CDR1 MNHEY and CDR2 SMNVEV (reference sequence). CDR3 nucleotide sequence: TGTGCCAGCAGTTTAATGCCCTACAATGAGCAGTTCTTC. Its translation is CASSLMPYNEQFF.

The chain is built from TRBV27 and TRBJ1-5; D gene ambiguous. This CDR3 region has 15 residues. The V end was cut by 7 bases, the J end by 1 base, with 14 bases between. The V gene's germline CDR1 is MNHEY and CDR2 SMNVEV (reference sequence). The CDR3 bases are TGTGCCAGCAAGGAAGGGCTGGGGAGCAATCAGCCCCAGCATTTT. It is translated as CASKEGLGSNQPQHF.

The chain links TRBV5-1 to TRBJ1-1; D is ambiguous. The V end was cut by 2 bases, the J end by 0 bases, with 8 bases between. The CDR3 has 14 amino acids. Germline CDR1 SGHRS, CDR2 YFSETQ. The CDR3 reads CASSFSVMNTEAFF. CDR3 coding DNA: TGCGCCAGCAGCTTTTCTGTTATGAACACTGAAGCTTTCTTT.

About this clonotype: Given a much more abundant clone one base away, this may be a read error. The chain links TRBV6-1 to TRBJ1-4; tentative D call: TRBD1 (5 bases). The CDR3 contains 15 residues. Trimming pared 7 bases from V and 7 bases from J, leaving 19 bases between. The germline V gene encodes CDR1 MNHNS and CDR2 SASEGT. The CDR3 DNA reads TGTGCCAGCAAGCAGGCAGGGAGGGGAGGTGAAAAACTGTTTTTT. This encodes CASKQAGRGGEKLFF.

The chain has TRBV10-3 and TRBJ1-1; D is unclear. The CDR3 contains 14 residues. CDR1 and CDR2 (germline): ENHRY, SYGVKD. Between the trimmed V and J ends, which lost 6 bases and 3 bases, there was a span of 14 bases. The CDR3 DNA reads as TGTGCCATCAGCGACACCCTTAGGGACACTGAAGCTTTCTTT. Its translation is CAISDTLRDTEAFF.

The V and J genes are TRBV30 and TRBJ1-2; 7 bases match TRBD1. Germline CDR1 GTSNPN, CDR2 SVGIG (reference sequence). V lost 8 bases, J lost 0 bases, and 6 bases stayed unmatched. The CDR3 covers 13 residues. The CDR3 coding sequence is TGTGCCAGCGGACAGGATCCTAACTATGGCTACACCTTC. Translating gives CASGQDPNYGYTF.

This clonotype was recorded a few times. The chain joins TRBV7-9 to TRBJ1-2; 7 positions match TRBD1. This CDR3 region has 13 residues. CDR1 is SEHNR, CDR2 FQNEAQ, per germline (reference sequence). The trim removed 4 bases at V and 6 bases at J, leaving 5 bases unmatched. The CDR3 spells CASSWGTDDGYTF. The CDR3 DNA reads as TGTGCCAGCAGCTGGGGGACAGACGATGGCTACACCTTC.

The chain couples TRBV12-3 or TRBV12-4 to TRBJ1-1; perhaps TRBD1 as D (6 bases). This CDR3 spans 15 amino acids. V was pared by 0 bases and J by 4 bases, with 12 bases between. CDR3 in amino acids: CASSLALTGSTEAFF. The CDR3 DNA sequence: TGTGCCAGCAGTTTAGCGTTGACAGGATCCACTGAAGCTTTCTTT.

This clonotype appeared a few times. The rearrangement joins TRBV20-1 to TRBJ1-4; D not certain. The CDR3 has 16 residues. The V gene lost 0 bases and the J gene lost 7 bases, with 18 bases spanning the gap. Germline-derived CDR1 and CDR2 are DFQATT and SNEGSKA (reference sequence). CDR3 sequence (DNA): TGCAGTGCTAGAGAGCCTACCGGTTCTGTCGGTGAAAAACTGTTTTTT. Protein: CSAREPTGSVGEKLFF.